The 20 T cell receptor beta chains reported below all come from one sample, sequenced in a study of blood T cell repertoires in COVID-19. Sequenced by immunoSEQ multiplex PCR; TCRdb stores in-frame clones only, minus some. This table holds over 130,000 clones, more than 60% found once. The sequencing sample was made of peripheral blood. The source of these receptors is a man aged 50-59 years with acute or convalescent COVID-19.

The chain joins TRBV6-5 to TRBJ2-7; 12 nucleotides agree with TRBD2. The CDR3 is made up of 13 amino acids. Germline-derived CDR1 and CDR2 are MNHEY and SVGAGI. The CDR3 DNA follows: TGTGCAACAAGACTAGCGGGGGAGTACGAGCAGTACGTC. Amino acid sequence: CATRLAGEYEQYV.

The chain uses TRBV12-3 or TRBV12-4 and TRBJ2-1; D may be TRBD1 (5 bases). V was trimmed by 5 bases and J by 8 bases, leaving 10 bases between them. The CDR3 is made up of 12 amino acids. The CDR3 DNA is TGTGCCAGCAGTCATAGGGGCTATGAGCAGTTCTTC. Its translation is CASSHRGYEQFF.

The CDR3 coding sequence is TGTGCCAGCAGTTACCCACCAGGACAGGGGAGCAGGGGCTACACCTTC. Translated, it gives CASSYPPGQGSRGYTF. J is TRBJ1-2 and V is TRBV6-2 or TRBV6-3, with 9 bases aligning to TRBD1. The germline CDR1 and CDR2 sequences are MNHEY and SVGEGT. After removal of 2 bases from V and 8 bases from J, the junction contained 12 bases not matched to a gene. The length of the CDR3 is 16 residues.

This sequence joins TRBV5-1 and TRBJ2-5, with unresolved D. In germline, CDR1 is SGHRS, CDR2 YFSETQ. The length of the CDR3 is 13 residues. Trimming removed 1 base from V and 3 bases from J, with 7 bases in between. CDR3 sequence: CASSLQREETQYF. Here the CDR3 DNA reads TGCGCCAGCAGCTTGCAACGCGAAGAGACCCAGTACTTC.

This chain joins TRBV27 and TRBJ1-5, with D perhaps matching TRBD1 (6 bases). This CDR3 contains 14 residues. The V end was cut by 10 bases, the J end by 4 bases, with 17 bases between. Germline V gene data show CDR1 as MNHEY and CDR2 as SMNVEV (reference sequence). The CDR3 nucleotides are TGTGCCACCCAGGCAGGGGATCGGAATCAGCCCCAGCATTTT. Its translation: CATQAGDRNQPQHF.

The chain recombines TRBV28 with TRBJ1-2; no clear D gene. The CDR3 is made up of 13 amino acids. The germline V gene has CDR1 MDHEN and CDR2 SYDVKM. The V end lost 7 bases, the J end lost 6 bases, and 15 bases lay between the germline ends. The CDR3: CASTLDLLDGYTF. DNA of the CDR3: TGTGCCAGCACCTTGGACTTATTGGATGGCTACACCTTC.

J is TRBJ2-3 and V is TRBV4-1, with a tentative D call TRBD1 (8 bases). The V and J ends lost 0 bases and 8 bases respectively, with 21 bases between them. This CDR3 has 17 residues. The germline gives CDR1 MGHRA, CDR2 YSYEKL. CDR3 protein: CASSQDSMAGGGSTQYF. The DNA for the CDR3 is TGCGCCAGCAGCCAAGACTCGATGGCAGGGGGCGGGAGTACGCAGTATTTT.

V usage is TRBV30 and J usage is TRBJ1-1, with D maybe TRBD1 (5 bases). The CDR3 consists of 13 residues. Trimming removed 1 base from V and 4 bases from J, with 10 bases in between. Germline V gene data show CDR1 as GTSNPN and CDR2 as SVGIG (reference sequence). CDR3 DNA: TGTGCCTGGAGTGGCCCAGGGTTCACTGAAGCTTTCTTT. Residues: CAWSGPGFTEAFF.

The table lists this clone with a count of one. The V and J genes are TRBV27 and TRBJ1-2; possible D gene TRBD1, 6 bases. The CDR3 contains 15 residues. Germline V gene lookup returns CDR1 MNHEY and CDR2 SMNVEV (reference sequence). V lost 2 bases, J lost 3 bases, and 13 bases lay in between. CDR3 in DNA: TGTGCCAGCAGTTTACCCACAGGGCCGGACTATGGCTACACCTTC. Translated: CASSLPTGPDYGYTF.

This clone was seen just once. The rearrangement links TRBV6-1 to TRBJ1-3; D uncertain. The germline gives CDR1 MNHNS, CDR2 SASEGT. The CDR3 covers 17 residues. V was shortened by 4 bases and J by 2 bases, with 18 bases between the two germline ends. The CDR3 sequence is CASSALAGKVTGNTIYF. CDR3 nucleotides: TGTGCCAGCAGTGCCCTGGCAGGAAAAGTTACTGGAAACACCATATATTTT.

This rearrangement joins TRBV5-1 to TRBJ2-5; TRBD2 matches at 11 bases. The germline V gene has CDR1 SGHRS and CDR2 YFSETQ. V trimming: 5 bases; J trimming: 6 bases; junction bases outside the gene matches: 6. The CDR3 has 14 residues. CDR3 in amino acids: CASRPTSGAQTQYF. CDR3 in DNA: TGCGCCAGCAGGCCGACTAGCGGGGCACAGACCCAGTACTTC.

The V gene is TRBV19, the J gene TRBJ1-5, with D unresolved. This CDR3 has 13 residues. Germline CDR1 reads LNHDA; CDR2 reads SQIVND (reference sequence). Trimming removed 2 bases at V and 7 bases at J, with 9 bases between. This CDR3 reads CASSISGIQPQHF. CDR3 nucleotides: TGTGCCAGTAGTATATCGGGGATACAGCCCCAGCATTTT.

This clone appeared a single time. The CDR3 nucleotides are TGTGCCAGCAGCATTCAAGGGGACACTGAAGCTTTCTTT. The encoded protein is CASSIQGDTEAFF. J is TRBJ1-1 and V is TRBV12-3 or TRBV12-4, with D perhaps TRBD1 (5 bases). The CDR3 spans 13 residues. V was cut by 6 bases and J by 3 bases, with 11 bases left in between.

V gene TRBV9 combines with J gene TRBJ2-1, with 9 bases that match TRBD1. This CDR3 is built from 15 residues. The V gene's germline CDR1 is SGDLS and CDR2 YYNGEE. Germline trimming cut 4 bases from V and 10 bases from J; bases unmatched to any gene: 12. CDR3 sequence (DNA): TGTGCCAGCAGCCTAAGTAACCCGGGGACAGGGGAGCAGTTCTTC. It encodes CASSLSNPGTGEQFF.

V and J are TRBV7-9 and TRBJ1-2; 8 nucleotides match TRBD1. CDR1 and CDR2 (germline): SEHNR, FQNEAQ (reference sequence). V shed 3 bases, J shed 2 bases, and the junction held 2 bases outside the gene matches. CDR3 size: 14 residues. As DNA, the CDR3 is TGTGCCAGCAGCTTTCGGACAGGGAACTATGGCTACACCTTC. This sequence encodes CASSFRTGNYGYTF.

The J gene is TRBJ2-1, the V gene TRBV27; D uncertain. The CDR3 runs to 14 residues. The germline V and J ends were trimmed by 3 bases and 13 bases, with 19 bases remaining between them. Germline CDR1 MNHEY, CDR2 SMNVEV (reference sequence). Here the CDR3 reads CASSFSGPRITQFF. The CDR3 coding sequence is TGTGCCAGCAGTTTCTCCGGCCCTAGAATCACCCAGTTCTTC.

The V gene is TRBV7-2, the J gene TRBJ1-5, with TRBD1 identical over 11 bases. V shed 5 bases and J 6 bases; nucleotides not matched to a gene: 6. The CDR3 is 15 residues long. Germline CDR1 is SGHTA and CDR2 is FQGNSA. Here the CDR3 DNA reads TGTGCCAGCAGCCCAAGGACAGGGGGCTTTCAGCCCCAGCATTTT. The encoded protein is CASSPRTGGFQPQHF.

The V gene is TRBV3-1 (or the pseudogene TRBV3-2), the J gene TRBJ1-1; D remains unclear. Trimming took 0 bases from V and 9 from J, leaving 11 bases between them. CDR1 is LGHDT, CDR2 YNNKEL, per germline (reference sequence). This CDR3 comprises 13 residues. As DNA, the CDR3 is TGTGCCAGCAGCCAAGAGGAGGGATTTAAAGCTTTCTTT. Its translation: CASSQEEGFKAFF.

The V gene is TRBV5-1, the J gene TRBJ2-1; unclear D gene. The germline V gene has CDR1 SGHRS and CDR2 YFSETQ. The length of the CDR3 is 13 residues. V was shortened by 1 base and J by 10 bases, with 12 bases between the two germline ends. The CDR3 DNA reads TGCGCCAGCAGCTTGAGGTCGGCGGAGGAGCAGTTCTTC. Its translation is CASSLRSAEEQFF.

This clone was detected once. The chain uses TRBV30 and TRBJ1-2; TRBD1 matches 7 bases. CDR3 length: 14 residues. V was clipped by 5 bases and J by 4 bases; unmatched bases: 10. Germline V gene sequence: CDR1 GTSNPN, CDR2 SVGIG (reference sequence). This chain's CDR3 is CAWRSPGQSYGYTF. The CDR3 DNA sequence: TGTGCCTGGCGCTCCCCGGGACAGAGCTATGGCTACACCTTC.